The rows below give T cell receptor beta chains drawn from one sample of a study of cytomegalovirus exposure and HLA in healthy donors. The assay was immunoSEQ multiplex PCR, and TCRdb's table has in-frame clones only and misses some. The sample yields 110,000 or so clones, 75% seen once. The sample taken for sequencing was PBMCs. These receptors all come from a woman aged 40-49 years in good health and CMV-seropositive. Both conserved end residues are part of each CDR3. The D gene is left open where the match is weak. Some rows have no size entry. The others give once, few or many, or a class for an expanded clone.

j_call clone_size v_call d_call cdr3_nt cdr3_aa
TRBJ1-5 - TRBV15 - TGTGCCACCAGCAGCGACAGTGGCAATCAGCCCCAGCATTTT CATSSDSGNQPQHF
TRBJ2-1 - TRBV4-3 TRBD2 TGCGCCAGCAGCCAGTTAACTAGCGCGAATGAGCAGTTCTTC CASSQLTSANEQFF
TRBJ1-1 - TRBV5-1 - TGCGCCAGCAGCCTCGGGGTCCTTAACACTGAAGCTTTCTTT CASSLGVLNTEAFF
TRBJ2-5 - TRBV6-1 TRBD1 TGTGCCAGCAGTGAGCAGAACTTTGGGACAGGGACGTCCCAGTACTTC CASSEQNFGTGTSQYF
TRBJ1-5 - TRBV7-2 - TGTGCCAGCAGTTCTTCCTTTCGGGGATCCTATAGCAATCAGCCCCAGCATTTT CASSSSFRGSYSNQPQHF
TRBJ2-1 few TRBV27 TRBD2 TGTGCCAGCAGTTCGGGACTAGCTTTTGAGCAGTTCTTC CASSSGLAFEQFF
TRBJ1-3 - TRBV7-2 TRBD1 TGTGCCAGCAGCTTAGGCCCCGACAGGGGATCTGGAAACACCATATATTTT CASSLGPDRGSGNTIYF
TRBJ2-1 few TRBV27 - TGTGCCAGCGGGCTGGTTGGCGATGAGCAGTTCTTC CASGLVGDEQFF
TRBJ2-1 - TRBV4-1 - TGCGCCAGCAGCCAAGATGAAGGACTCCACAATGAGCAGTTCTTC CASSQDEGLHNEQFF
TRBJ2-3 - TRBV6-5 TRBD2 TGTGCCAGCACCCACCAGACTAGCGGTAGCGATACGCAGTATTTT CASTHQTSGSDTQYF
TRBJ2-7 - TRBV15 - TGTGCCACCAGCAGAGACGTATCTTACGAGCAGTACTTC CATSRDVSYEQYF
TRBJ1-2 - TRBV27 TRBD1 TGTGCCAGCAGGGTGACAGGGGACTATGGCTACACCTTC CASRVTGDYGYTF
TRBJ2-1 once TRBV7-8 TRBD2 TGTGCCAGCAGCTTAGGGACTAGCGGGAGTATCCACAATGAGCAGTTCTTC CASSLGTSGSIHNEQFF
TRBJ2-1 - TRBV28 - TGTGCCAGCATAGGGGCTAACTTCAACAATGAGCAGTTCTTC CASIGANFNNEQFF
TRBJ2-5 - TRBV7-2 TRBD2 TGTGCCAGCAGCTCTGGGACTAGCGGGGGTAGGTTTCAAGAGACCCAGTACTTC CASSSGTSGGRFQETQYF
TRBJ1-1 few TRBV6-1 TRBD1 TGTGCCAGCATCGGACAGGGGGCCATCGGCACTGAAGCTTTCTTT CASIGQGAIGTEAFF
TRBJ1-3 few TRBV18 - TGTGCCAGCTCACCCTGGGAGGGAAACTCTGGAAACACCATATATTTT CASSPWEGNSGNTIYF
TRBJ2-7 - TRBV6-1 TRBD1 TGTGCCAGCACAGAGGGACAGGTCTACGAGCAGTACTTC CASTEGQVYEQYF
TRBJ2-1 - TRBV4-1 - TGCGCCAGCAGCCAAGAGTCGTCTCGAGGGTCCTACAATGAGCAGTTCTTC CASSQESSRGSYNEQFF
TRBJ1-1 few TRBV19 TRBD1 TGTGCCAGTAGGGGACAGGGACCACATGAAGCTTTCTTT CASRGQGPHEAFF
TRBJ1-1 - TRBV18 - TGTGCCAGCTCACCCCCGACACTTTACACTGAAGCTTTCTTT CASSPPTLYTEAFF
TRBJ2-1 few TRBV4-1 - TGCGCCAGCAGCCATCATTCGAGGTCCCTCGCTGAGCAGTTCTTC CASSHHSRSLAEQFF
TRBJ1-3 - TRBV4-3 - TGCGCCAGCAGCCAAACCCTGGGACACGGAAACACCATATATTTT CASSQTLGHGNTIYF
TRBJ2-1 - TRBV9 TRBD2 TGTGCCAGCAGCGTACTAGCTAGCGGAAAATACAATGAGCAGTTCTTC CASSVLASGKYNEQFF
TRBJ2-7 - TRBV9 - TGTGCCAGCAGCGACACCTACGAGCAGTACTTC CASSDTYEQYF
TRBJ1-1 - TRBV27 TRBD1 TGTGCCAGCAGGCTTGACGGGACAGGGTTTATGGTTGAAGCTTTCTTT CASRLDGTGFMVEAFF
TRBJ1-5 - TRBV10-3 TRBD1 TGTGCCATCAACGGGGACAGGATAGGACAGCCCCAGCATTTT CAINGDRIGQPQHF
TRBJ2-5 - TRBV4-3 TRBD2 TGCGCCAGCAGCCAAGACCTAGCGGCGGGGAGGAAGACCCAGTACTTC CASSQDLAAGRKTQYF
TRBJ2-7 - TRBV6-5 TRBD2 TGTGCCAGCAGACGGACTAGCGGGGGCATCTACGAGCAGTACTTC CASRRTSGGIYEQYF
TRBJ2-3 - TRBV7-2 TRBD2 TGTGCCAGCAGCTCAAGCGGGGGGCCTAGCACAGATACGCAGTATTTT CASSSSGGPSTDTQYF
TRBJ1-1 once TRBV28 - TGTGCCAGCAGTTTAGGGCAGGGCGAAGCTTTCTTT CASSLGQGEAFF
TRBJ2-7 - TRBV6-1 TRBD1 TGTGCCAGCAGTGAGCCGGGACAGGCAACCTACGAGCAGTACTTC CASSEPGQATYEQYF
TRBJ2-7 - TRBV30 - TGTGCCTGGAGCGTAGAGGGAACCTACGAGCAGTACTTC CAWSVEGTYEQYF
TRBJ2-7 - TRBV7-2 TRBD1 TGTGCCAGCAGCTCCGGACAGGGTGGCGACGAGCAGTACTTC CASSSGQGGDEQYF
TRBJ1-1 once TRBV7-9 TRBD1 TGTGCCAGCAGCTTATGGGACAGGGCGAACACTGAAGCTTTCTTT CASSLWDRANTEAFF
TRBJ1-2 - TRBV7-9 - TGTGCCAGCAGCTTGGAACAGTATGGCTACACCTTC CASSLEQYGYTF
TRBJ1-5 - TRBV9 - TGTGCCAGCAGCCCCCAGATCGAAGGCAATCAGCCCCAGCATTTT CASSPQIEGNQPQHF
TRBJ2-2 - TRBV27 TRBD1 TGTGCCAGCAGTCATAGGACAGGCCCCGGGGAGCTGTTTTTT CASSHRTGPGELFF
TRBJ2-6 - TRBV7-9 - TGTGCCCGAAGAGCGATCCTGTACTCTGGGGCCAACGTCCTGACTTTC CARRAILYSGANVLTF
TRBJ1-2 - TRBV6-1 TRBD1 TGTGCCAGCAGTGATGCCACAGGGGCTAACTATGGCTACACCTTC CASSDATGANYGYTF
TRBJ2-7 - TRBV7-5 - TGTGCCAGAAGCTTATCTGGGACTCCGACTTACGAGCAGTACTTC CARSLSGTPTYEQYF
TRBJ2-1 - TRBV12-5 - TGTGCTAGTGGTAGTGGGACTTCAAGCCGCAATGAGCAGTTCTTC CASGSGTSSRNEQFF
TRBJ1-6 - TRBV11-2 - TGTGCCAGCAGCTTAGGGCGGCCGAGCTCCTATAATTCACCCCTCCACTTT CASSLGRPSSYNSPLHF
TRBJ2-5 - TRBV27 TRBD2 TGTGCCAGCAGTTTAAATAGCGGGAGGGTGGAGACCCAGTACTTC CASSLNSGRVETQYF
TRBJ2-2 - TRBV4-1 - TGCGCCAGCAGCCTTTCCCCGGGCACCGGGGAGCTGTTTTTT CASSLSPGTGELFF
TRBJ2-2 - TRBV27 - TGTGCCAGCAGCAAACAGGGTCTAGACACCGGGGAGCTGTTTTTT CASSKQGLDTGELFF
TRBJ2-5 once TRBV28 - TGTGCCAGCAGTTCGGGACAAATTCAAGAGACCCAGTACTTC CASSSGQIQETQYF
TRBJ1-1 - TRBV7-3 - TGTGCCAGCAGCCTACAGGGTGGCGATGAAGCTTTCTTT CASSLQGGDEAFF
TRBJ2-7 few TRBV7-8 TRBD2 TGTGCCAGCAGCCTTTTACTAGCGGGAGGGCGTGTTAACGAGCAGTACTTC CASSLLLAGGRVNEQYF